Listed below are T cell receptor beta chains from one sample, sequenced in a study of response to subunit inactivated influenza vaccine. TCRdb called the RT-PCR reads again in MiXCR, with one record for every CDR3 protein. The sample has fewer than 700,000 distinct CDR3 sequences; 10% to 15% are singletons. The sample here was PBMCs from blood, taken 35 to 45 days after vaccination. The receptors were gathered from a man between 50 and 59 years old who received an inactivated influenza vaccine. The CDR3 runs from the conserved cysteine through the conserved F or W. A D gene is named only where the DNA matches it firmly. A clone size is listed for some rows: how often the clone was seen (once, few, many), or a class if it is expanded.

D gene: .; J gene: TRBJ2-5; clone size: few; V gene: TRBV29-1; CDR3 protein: CSVPGRATQETQYF; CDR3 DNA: TGCAGCGTTCCCGGTAGAGCCACCCAAGAGACCCAGTACTTC
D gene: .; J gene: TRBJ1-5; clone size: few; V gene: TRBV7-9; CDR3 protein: CASSLSSGGASQPQHF; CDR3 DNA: TGTGCCAGCAGCTTAAGCTCCGGGGGGGCAAGTCAGCCCCAGCATTTT
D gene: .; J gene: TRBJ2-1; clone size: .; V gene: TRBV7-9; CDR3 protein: CASSLGPRGTEQFF; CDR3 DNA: TGTGCCAGCAGCTTAGGGCCCAGGGGAACTGAGCAGTTCTTC
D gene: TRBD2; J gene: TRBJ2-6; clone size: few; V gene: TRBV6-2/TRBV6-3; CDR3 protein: CASSYFLAGGPSGANVLTF; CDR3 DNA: TGTGCCAGCAGTTACTTTCTAGCGGGAGGGCCCTCTGGGGCCAACGTCCTGACTTTC
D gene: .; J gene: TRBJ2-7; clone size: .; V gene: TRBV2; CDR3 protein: CASSDGRRGYEQYF; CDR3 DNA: TGTGCCAGCAGTGATGGTCGTCGGGGCTACGAGCAGTACTTC
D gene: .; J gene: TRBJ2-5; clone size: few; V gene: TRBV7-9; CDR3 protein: CASSSPSWGNQETQYF; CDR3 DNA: TGTGCCAGCAGCTCCCCCTCCTGGGGGAACCAAGAGACCCAGTACTTC
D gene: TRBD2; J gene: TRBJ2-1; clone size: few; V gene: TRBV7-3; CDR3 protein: CASSSTGGVYGNEQFF; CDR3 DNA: TGTGCCAGCAGCTCGACTGGGGGGGTTTACGGCAATGAGCAGTTCTTC
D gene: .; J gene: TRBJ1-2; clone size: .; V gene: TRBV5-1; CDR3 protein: CASGRFGGSPTGYTF; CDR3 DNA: TGCGCCAGCGGGCGTTTCGGAGGCTCCCCAACTGGCTACACCTTC
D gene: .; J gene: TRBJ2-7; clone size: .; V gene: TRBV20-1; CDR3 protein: CSASQAVAYEQYF; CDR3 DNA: TGCAGTGCTAGTCAGGCAGTTGCCTACGAGCAGTACTTC
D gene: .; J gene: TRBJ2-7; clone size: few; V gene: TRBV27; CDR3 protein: CASSFSTAYEQYF; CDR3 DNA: TGTGCCAGCAGTTTCTCCACCGCCTACGAGCAGTACTTC
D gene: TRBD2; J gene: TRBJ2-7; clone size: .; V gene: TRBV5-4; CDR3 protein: CASSLGGGGRGRYEQYF; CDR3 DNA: TGTGCCAGCAGCTTGGGCGGGGGGGGTCGCGGGAGGTACGAGCAGTACTTC
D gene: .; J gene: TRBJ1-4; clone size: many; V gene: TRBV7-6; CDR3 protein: CASSLVGDEKLFF; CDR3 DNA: TGTGCCAGCAGCTTAGTCGGGGACGAAAAACTGTTTTTT
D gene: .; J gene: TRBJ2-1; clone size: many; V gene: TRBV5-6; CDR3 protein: CASSWGVEFATYNEQFF; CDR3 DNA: TGTGCCAGCAGCTGGGGGGTTGAGTTCGCTACGTACAATGAGCAGTTCTTC
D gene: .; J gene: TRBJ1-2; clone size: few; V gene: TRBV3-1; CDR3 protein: CASSQDRSPTYGYTF; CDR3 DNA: TGTGCCAGCAGCCAAGACCGGAGCCCTACCTATGGCTACACCTTC
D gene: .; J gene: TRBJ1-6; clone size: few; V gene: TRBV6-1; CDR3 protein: CASTRGGLGSNSPLHF; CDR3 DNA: TGTGCCAGCACCCGAGGGGGACTGGGGAGTAATTCACCCCTCCACTTT
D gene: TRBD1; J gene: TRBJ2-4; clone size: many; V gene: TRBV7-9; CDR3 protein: CASSPTDRPSENIQYF; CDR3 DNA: TGTGCCAGCAGCCCCACGGACAGGCCTTCGGAAAACATTCAGTACTTC
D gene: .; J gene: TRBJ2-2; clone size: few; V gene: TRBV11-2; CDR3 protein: CASSLRGGELFF; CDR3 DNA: TGTGCCAGCAGCTTAAGGGGTGGGGAGCTGTTTTTT
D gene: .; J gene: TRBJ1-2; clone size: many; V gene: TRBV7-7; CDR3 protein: CASSPLDSDNYGYTF; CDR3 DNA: TGTGCCAGCAGCCCATTGGACAGCGACAACTATGGCTACACCTTC
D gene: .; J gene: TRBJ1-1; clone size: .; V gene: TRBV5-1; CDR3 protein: CASSLRLGTEAFF; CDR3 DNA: TGCGCCAGCAGCTTGAGGCTAGGCACTGAAGCTTTCTTT
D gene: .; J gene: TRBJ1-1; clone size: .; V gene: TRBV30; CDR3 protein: CAWSRRGTEAFF; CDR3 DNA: TGTGCCTGGAGCAGAAGGGGCACTGAAGCTTTCTTT
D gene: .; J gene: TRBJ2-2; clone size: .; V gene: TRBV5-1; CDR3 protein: CASSLTAGNTGELFF; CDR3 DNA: TGCGCCAGCAGCTTGACTGCGGGGAACACCGGGGAGCTGTTTTTT
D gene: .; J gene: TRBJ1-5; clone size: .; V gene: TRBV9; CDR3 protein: CASSVGTHQPQHF; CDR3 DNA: TGTGCCAGCAGCGTCGGGACCCATCAGCCCCAGCATTTT
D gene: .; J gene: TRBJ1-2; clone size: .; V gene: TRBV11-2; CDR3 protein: CASGPGAFGYTF; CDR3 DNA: TGTGCCAGCGGCCCAGGGGCCTTTGGCTACACCTTC